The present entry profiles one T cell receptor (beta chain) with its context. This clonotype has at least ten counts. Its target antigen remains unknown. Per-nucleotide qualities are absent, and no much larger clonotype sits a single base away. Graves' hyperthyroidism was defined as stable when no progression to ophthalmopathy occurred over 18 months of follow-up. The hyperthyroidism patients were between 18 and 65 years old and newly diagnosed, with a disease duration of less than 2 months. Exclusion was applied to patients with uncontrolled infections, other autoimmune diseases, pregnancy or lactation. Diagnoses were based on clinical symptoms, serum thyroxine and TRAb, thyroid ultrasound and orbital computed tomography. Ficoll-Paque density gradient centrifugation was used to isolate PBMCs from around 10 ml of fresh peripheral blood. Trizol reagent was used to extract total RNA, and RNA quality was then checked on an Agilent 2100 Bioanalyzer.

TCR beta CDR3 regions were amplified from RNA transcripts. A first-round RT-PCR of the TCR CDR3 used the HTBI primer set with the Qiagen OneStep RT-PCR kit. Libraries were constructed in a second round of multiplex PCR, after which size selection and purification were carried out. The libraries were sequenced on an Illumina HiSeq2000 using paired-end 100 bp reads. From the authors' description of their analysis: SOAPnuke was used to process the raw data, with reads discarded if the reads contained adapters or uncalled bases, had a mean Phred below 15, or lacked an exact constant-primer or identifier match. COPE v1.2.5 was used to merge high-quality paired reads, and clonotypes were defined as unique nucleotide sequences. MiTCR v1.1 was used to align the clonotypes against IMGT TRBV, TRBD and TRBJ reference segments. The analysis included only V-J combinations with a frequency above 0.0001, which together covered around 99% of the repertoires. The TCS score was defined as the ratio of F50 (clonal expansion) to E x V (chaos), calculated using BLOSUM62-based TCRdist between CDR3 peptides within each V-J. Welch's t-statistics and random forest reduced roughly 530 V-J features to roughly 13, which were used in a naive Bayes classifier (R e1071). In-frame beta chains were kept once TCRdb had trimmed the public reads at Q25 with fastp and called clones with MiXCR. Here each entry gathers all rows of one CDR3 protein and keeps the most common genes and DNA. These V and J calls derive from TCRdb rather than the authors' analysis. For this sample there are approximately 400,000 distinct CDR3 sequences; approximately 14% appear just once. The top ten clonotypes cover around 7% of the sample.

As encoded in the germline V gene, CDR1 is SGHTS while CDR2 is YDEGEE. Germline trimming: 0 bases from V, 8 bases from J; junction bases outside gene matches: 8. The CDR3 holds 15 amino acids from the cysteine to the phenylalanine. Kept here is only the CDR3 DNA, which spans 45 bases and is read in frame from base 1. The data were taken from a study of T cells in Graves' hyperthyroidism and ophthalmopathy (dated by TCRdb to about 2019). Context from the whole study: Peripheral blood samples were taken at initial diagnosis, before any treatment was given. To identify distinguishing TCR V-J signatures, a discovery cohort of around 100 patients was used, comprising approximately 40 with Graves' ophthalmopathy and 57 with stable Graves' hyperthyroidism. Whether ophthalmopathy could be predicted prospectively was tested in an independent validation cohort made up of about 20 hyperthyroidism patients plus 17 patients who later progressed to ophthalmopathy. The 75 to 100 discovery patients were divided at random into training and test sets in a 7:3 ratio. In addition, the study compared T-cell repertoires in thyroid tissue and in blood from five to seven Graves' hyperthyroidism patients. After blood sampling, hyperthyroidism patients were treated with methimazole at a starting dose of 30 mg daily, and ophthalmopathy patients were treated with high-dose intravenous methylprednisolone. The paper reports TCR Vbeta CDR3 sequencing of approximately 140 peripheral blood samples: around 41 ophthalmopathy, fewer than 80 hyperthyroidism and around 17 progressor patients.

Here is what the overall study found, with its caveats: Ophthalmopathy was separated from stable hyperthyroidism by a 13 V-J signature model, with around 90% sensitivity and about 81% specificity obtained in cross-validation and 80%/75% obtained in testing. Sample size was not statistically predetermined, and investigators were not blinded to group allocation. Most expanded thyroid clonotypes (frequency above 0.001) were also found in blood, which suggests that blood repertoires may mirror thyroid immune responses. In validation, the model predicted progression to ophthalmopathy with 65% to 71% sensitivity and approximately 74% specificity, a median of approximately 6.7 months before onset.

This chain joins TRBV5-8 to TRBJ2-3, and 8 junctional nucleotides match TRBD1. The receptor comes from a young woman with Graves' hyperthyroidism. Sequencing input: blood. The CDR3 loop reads CASSLGQGARGTQYF. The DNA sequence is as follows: TGTGCCAGCAGCTTGGGGCAGGGGGCGAGGGGTACGCAGTATTTT.